The rows below give T cell receptor beta chains drawn from one sample of a study of Graves' ophthalmopathy and Graves' hyperthyroidism. TCRdb redid the calling of the multiplex PCR reads with MiXCR, one entry per CDR3 protein. The sample records hundreds of thousands of distinct CDR3 sequences, under 50% being singletons. Material: peripheral blood. All receptors derive from an adult man with Graves' ophthalmopathy. The CDR3 runs from the conserved cysteine through the conserved F or W. D genes are given only for firm matches. Size values are once, few and many counts, or a class for expanded clones, and some rows have none.

d_call,clone_size,j_call,v_call,cdr3_aa,cdr3_nt
NA,NA,TRBJ1-1,TRBV7-2,CAWSVQGSEAFF,TGTGCCTGGAGTGTACAAGGATCGGAGGCTTTCTTT
TRBD2,NA,TRBJ2-7,TRBV20-1,CSAMKASGAYEQYF,TGCAGTGCTATGAAGGCTAGCGGGGCCTACGAGCAGTACTTC
NA,NA,TRBJ1-1,TRBV29-1,CSVEGAHTEAFF,TGCAGCGTTGAGGGGGCGCACACTGAAGCTTTCTTT
TRBD2,many,TRBJ2-5,TRBV7-9,CASSQGTSGPQETQYF,TGTGCCAGCAGCCAGGGGACTAGCGGACCACAAGAGACCCAGTACTTC
TRBD2,NA,TRBJ2-3,TRBV7-9,CASSSFGTIRTDTQYF,TGTGCCAGCAGCTCCTTCGGGACTATCCGCACAGATACGCAGTATTTT
NA,few,TRBJ1-2,TRBV20-1,CSARGGQTIRSGYTF,TGCAGTGCTAGAGGAGGGCAGACGATTCGCTCCGGCTACACCTTC
NA,NA,TRBJ1-5,TRBV10-3,CAISEGAYNEPQHF,TGTGCCATCAGTGAAGGCGCCTACAATGAGCCCCAGCATTTT
TRBD1,NA,TRBJ1-1,TRBV10-3,CAISNGQAMNTEAFF,TGTGCCATCAGTAACGGACAGGCAATGAACACTGAAGCTTTCTTT
NA,NA,TRBJ1-5,TRBV24-1,CATSGCHLLEGRGEVYSNQPQHF,TGTGCCACCAGCGGCTGCCATCTACTCGAGGGCAGGGGTGAAGTTTATAGCAATCAGCCCCAGCATTTT
NA,many,TRBJ1-5,TRBV19,CASSNRENQPQHF,TGTGCCAGTAGTAACAGGGAAAATCAGCCCCAGCATTTT
TRBD1,NA,TRBJ1-6,TRBV9,CASSVGTGGSPLHF,TGTGCCAGCAGCGTCGGGACAGGGGGATCACCCCTCCACTTT
NA,many,TRBJ2-7,TRBV15,CATSRDKRVAGSGYEQYF,TGTGCCACCAGCAGAGATAAAAGGGTCGCGGGGAGCGGGTACGAGCAGTACTTC
NA,few,TRBJ2-2,TRBV19,CASSSPLGAGMTPGELFF,TGTGCCAGTAGTTCCCCTTTAGGGGCAGGGATGACGCCCGGGGAGCTGTTTTTT
NA,NA,TRBJ1-6,TRBV10-3,CAIRIGDYGGSPLHF,TGTGCCATCAGGATCGGGGATTACGGGGGTTCACCCCTCCACTTT
TRBD1,many,TRBJ2-7,TRBV19,CASTGQNYEQYF,TGTGCCAGTACGGGACAGAACTACGAGCAGTACTTC
TRBD1,NA,TRBJ2-4,TRBV2,CASSGQGAQNIQYF,TGTGCCAGCAGTGGTCAGGGGGCCCAAAACATTCAGTACTTC
TRBD1,few,TRBJ2-2,TRBV10-3,CASGVTGDTGELFF,TGTGCCAGCGGTGTAACAGGGGACACCGGGGAGCTGTTTTTT
NA,NA,TRBJ2-5,TRBV6-1,CASSHGAQETQYF,TGTGCCAGCAGTCATGGGGCCCAAGAGACCCAGTACTTC
NA,many,TRBJ2-5,TRBV7-3,CASSPWAGDKETQYF,TGTGCCAGCAGCCCGTGGGCAGGGGACAAAGAGACCCAGTACTTC
NA,NA,TRBJ1-2,TRBV4-3,CASSQDPRDNYGYTF,TGCGCCAGCAGCCAAGATCCCAGGGATAACTATGGCTACACCTTC
NA,NA,TRBJ1-2,TRBV7-8,CASSRYAGSINYGYTF,TGTGCCAGCAGCCGTTACGCGGGCAGCATTAACTATGGCTACACCTTC
TRBD1,NA,TRBJ2-5,TRBV7-9,CASSQTRGTGETQYF,TGTGCCAGCAGCCAGACCAGGGGGACGGGGGAGACCCAGTACTTC
NA,NA,TRBJ1-2,TRBV29-1,CSVESLDGYTF,TGCAGCGTTGAGAGTCTCGATGGCTACACCTTC
TRBD2,NA,TRBJ2-6,TRBV15,CATSRGPGLAGANVLTF,TGTGCCACCAGCAGAGGCCCGGGACTAGCGGGGGCCAACGTCCTGACTTTC
NA,NA,TRBJ2-5,TRBV15,CATSSQEGETQYF,TGTGCCACCAGCAGCCAAGAGGGAGAGACCCAGTACTTC
NA,NA,TRBJ1-5,TRBV6-1,CASIWGDPNQSQHF,TGTGCCAGCATATGGGGGGACCCCAATCAGTCCCAGCATTTT
TRBD1,once,TRBJ1-3,TRBV29-1,CSFQTGGGNTIYF,TGCAGCTTCCAGACAGGGGGCGGAAACACCATATATTTT
TRBD1,NA,TRBJ1-5,TRBV19,CASTTGQAGRQPQHF,TGTGCCAGTACTACGGGACAGGCGGGCCGGCAGCCCCAGCATTTT
TRBD1,NA,TRBJ1-4,TRBV10-3,CAISKTGTGNEKLFF,TGTGCCATCAGCAAGACAGGGACCGGGAATGAAAAACTGTTTTTT
TRBD1,many,TRBJ1-1,TRBV6-6,CASSRTGPGTEAFF,TGTGCCAGCAGCCGGACAGGGCCGGGGACTGAAGCTTTCTTT
TRBD2,NA,TRBJ2-5,TRBV9,CASSPLGVVRGSGSFAGETQYF,TGTGCCAGCAGTCCCCTCGGGGTAGTGCGCGGTAGCGGGAGTTTCGCCGGAGAGACCCAGTACTTC
NA,many,TRBJ2-7,TRBV19,CASSGGQGIRYEQYF,TGTGCCAGTAGCGGGGGCCAGGGGATTAGGTACGAGCAGTACTTC
TRBD1,many,TRBJ1-2,TRBV2,CASSGDRGLFGYTF,TGTGCCAGCAGTGGAGACAGGGGGCTTTTTGGCTACACCTTC
TRBD1,NA,TRBJ1-2,TRBV5-6,CASTRDQGASNYGYTF,TGTGCCAGCACCCGGGATCAGGGGGCCAGTAACTATGGCTACACCTTC
TRBD1,many,TRBJ1-5,TRBV29-1,CSVVSGTGQPQHF,TGCAGCGTTGTTTCTGGGACAGGCCAGCCCCAGCATTTT
TRBD1,NA,TRBJ2-7,TRBV2,CAGSQDRGLGYEQYF,TGTGCCGGCAGCCAAGACAGGGGGCTAGGCTACGAGCAGTACTTC